This T cell receptor beta chain originates from a study of T cells in Graves' hyperthyroidism and ophthalmopathy. Regions amplified from RNA transcripts were the TCR beta CDR3 regions. First-round RT-PCR targeting the TCR CDR3 was performed with the HTBI primer set. TCRdb reanalysed the multiplex PCR reads using MiXCR and keeps one entry per CDR3 protein. The sample carries hundreds of thousands of distinct CDR3 sequences, 12% to 15% recorded once. V was pared by 3 bases and J by 6 bases, with 23 bases between. CDR1 is LGHDT and CDR2 is YNNKEL in the germline V gene (reference sequence). This CDR3 is 17 amino acids long. This clonotype appeared many times.

The source of this sequence is a woman aged 40 to 49 with Graves' hyperthyroidism. This rearrangement joins TRBV3-1 to TRBJ2-5; D is perhaps TRBD1 (6 bases). The sequencing input was blood. CDR3 amino acids: CASSHLSRDMYNQTQYF. CDR3 DNA: TGTGCCAGCAGCCACCTCAGCCGGGACATGTACAACCAGACCCAGTACTTC.